This TCR beta chain was sequenced for a study of graft-versus-host responses after intestinal transplantation. A single count supports this clone. Its antigen is still unknown. TCRdb's table, derived via immunoSEQ multiplex PCR, lists solely in-frame clones and lacks some. The repertoire includes about 81,000 clones, less than 95% of them detected once, and 0.35% sits in the top ten. V was shortened by 3 bases and J by 6 bases, with 9 bases between the two germline ends. The CDR3 spans 13 residues. Germline V CDR1 and CDR2: SGHTA, FQGNSA. This chain links TRBV7-2 with TRBJ1-5, with no clear D. The sample was unstimulated CD4+ T cells sorted from spleen or lymph node cells, taken before transplant. This TCR was recovered from a human donor who was the organ donor for an intestinal transplant. The CDR3 nucleotides are TGTGCCAGCAGCTTGGTAGCCGGTCAGCCCCAGCATTTT. Protein product: CASSLVAGQPQHF.